This T cell receptor beta chain was observed in a study of blood T cells in healthy people across ages. Combining a sample-barcoded 5' primer with a J-beta primer mix, a second PCR ran for about 6 to 11 cycles. Each single sample gave us at least 2.5 million CDR3-containing paired-end reads. TCRdb itself ran the 5' RACE reads through MiXCR, one entry per CDR3 protein. The sample includes 800,000 to 950,000 distinct CDR3 sequences, roughly 28% of them seen just once. Every donor gave approximately 10 milliliters of peripheral blood. Per sample, a minimum of 6.5 million PBMCs were isolated. This sample was shared with a second study, whose subject was T cells of mothers and their children. From that report: Every mother produced more than 10 million TCR beta CDR3 reads, whereas every child provided 2.5 million to 3.5 million.

This TCR derives from a woman aged 40 to 50 in good health. What was sequenced was blood.

Here the CDR3 reads CASSEDSEAFF. The CDR3, as DNA: TGTGCCAGCAGTGAGGACAGTGAAGCTTTCTTT. This sequence joins TRBV2 and TRBJ1-1; maybe TRBD1 (6 bases). V lost 3 bases and J 7 bases, leaving 6 bases between the germline ends. The CDR3 has 11 residues. CDR1 and CDR2 (germline): SNHLY, FYNNEI.